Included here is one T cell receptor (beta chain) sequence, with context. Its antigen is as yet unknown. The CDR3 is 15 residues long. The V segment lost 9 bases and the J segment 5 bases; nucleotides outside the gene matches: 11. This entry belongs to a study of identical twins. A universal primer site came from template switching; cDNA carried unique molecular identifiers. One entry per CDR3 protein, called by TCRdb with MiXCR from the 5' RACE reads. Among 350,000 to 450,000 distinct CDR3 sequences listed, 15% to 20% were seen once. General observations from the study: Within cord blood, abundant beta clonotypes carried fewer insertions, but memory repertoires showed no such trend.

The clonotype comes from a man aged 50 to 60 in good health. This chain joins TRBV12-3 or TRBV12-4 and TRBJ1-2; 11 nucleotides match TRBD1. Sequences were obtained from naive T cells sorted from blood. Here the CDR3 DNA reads TGTGCCAGTAATGGACAGGGGGCAAGGGGGTATGGCTACACCTTC. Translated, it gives CASNGQGARGYGYTF.